This TCR beta chain was recovered during a study of T cell responses to AZD1222 COVID-19 vaccine. General study results and limits: All repertoire sampling was performed exclusively after the peak T cell response. Only a handful of people who got AZD1222 tested seropositive at baseline. White British people made up most donors, females outnumbered males, and clonal diversity was possibly underestimated. The study reported that nearly half of spike-specific TCRs target unmutated variant regions.

Sequencing used immunoSEQ multiplex PCR; TCRdb keeps in-frame clones, though not all of them. The table lists tens of thousands of clones, 85% to 90% of them singletons. Concerning this clone: Its antigen is not known.

Germline V gives CDR1 SGHKS, CDR2 YYEKEE (reference sequence). Deletions cut 0 bases from V and 0 bases from J, with 10 bases between. This CDR3 is built from 15 residues. The sequence was obtained from an adult who received the AZD1222 COVID-19 vaccine. Specimen: peripheral blood, collected 28 days after the second AZD1222 dose. The rearrangement links TRBV5-5 to TRBJ2-7; D might be TRBD2 (5 bases). CDR3 DNA sequence: TGTGCCAGCAGCTTGGGAGGGCTGAGCTCCTACGAGCAGTACTTC. Its protein is CASSLGGLSSYEQYF.